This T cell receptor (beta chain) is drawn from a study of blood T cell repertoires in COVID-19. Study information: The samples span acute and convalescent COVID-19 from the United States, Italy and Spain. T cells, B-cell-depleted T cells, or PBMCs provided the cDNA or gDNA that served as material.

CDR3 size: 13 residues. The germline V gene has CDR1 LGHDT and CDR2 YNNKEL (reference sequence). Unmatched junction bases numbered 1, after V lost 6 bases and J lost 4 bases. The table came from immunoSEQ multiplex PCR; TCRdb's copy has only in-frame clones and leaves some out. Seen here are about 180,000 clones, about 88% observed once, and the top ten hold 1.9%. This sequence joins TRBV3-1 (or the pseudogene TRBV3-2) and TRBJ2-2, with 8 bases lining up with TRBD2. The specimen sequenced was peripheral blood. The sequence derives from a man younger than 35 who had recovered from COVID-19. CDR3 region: CASSSGTTGELFF. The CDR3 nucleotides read TGTGCCAGCAGTAGCGGGACCACCGGGGAGCTGTTTTTT.